This TCR beta chain was recorded in a study of control samples from healthy donors and cancer patients. The protocol was immunoSEQ multiplex PCR, while the TCRdb copy is restricted to in-frame clones and leaves out a portion. The table lists about 110,000 clones, about nine tenths of them singletons. Germline lookup yields CDR1 KGHDR and CDR2 SFDVKD. Trimming took 8 bases from V and 4 from J, leaving 12 bases between them. The CDR3 is made up of 13 amino acids. This sequence originates from a woman aged 18-29 years in good health. The sequenced sample was blood. The V and J genes are TRBV24-1 and TRBJ2-3, with no clear D. The CDR3 nucleotides read TGTGCCACCAATTCTCCAGAAGCAGATACGCAGTATTTT. It encodes CATNSPEADTQYF.